One sample yielded the 25 T cell receptor beta chains listed below, sequenced in a study of blood T cell repertoires in COVID-19. Assay used: immunoSEQ multiplex PCR; TCRdb lists only in-frame clones, some missing. The sample lists around 400,000 clones, roughly nine tenths occurring once. The sequencing sample was made of PBMCs or T cells enriched from blood (not recorded which). Receptor source: a woman between 40 and 50 years old who had been exposed to COVID-19.

The chain joins TRBV2 to TRBJ1-2, with 7 bases matching TRBD1. The CDR3 length is 13 residues. Germline CDR1 and CDR2: SNHLY and FYNNEI. The ends lost 4 bases at V and 3 bases at J; junction bases unmatched: 2. Here the CDR3 reads CASSVQGDYGYTF. The CDR3, as DNA: TGTGCCAGCAGTGTGCAGGGGGACTATGGCTACACCTTC.

The genes are TRBV6-4 and TRBJ2-2; D is undetermined. Trimming took off 6 bases at V and 6 bases at J, with 14 bases between the two ends. The CDR3 runs 14 residues. Germline assignment: CDR1 MRHNA and CDR2 SNTAGT. Here the CDR3 reads CASSPSVTAGELFF. The CDR3 bases are TGTGCCAGCAGCCCCTCGGTGACTGCCGGGGAGCTGTTTTTT.

The V and J genes are TRBV12-3 or TRBV12-4 and TRBJ1-4; TRBD1 matches 7 bases. Unmatched junction bases numbered 5, after V lost 6 bases and J lost 7 bases. The CDR3 spans 13 residues. The CDR3 loop reads CASRTTGVEKLFF. CDR3 in DNA: TGTGCCAGCAGGACCACAGGGGTTGAAAAACTGTTTTTT.

This clone has only one observation. The chain uses TRBV7-6 and TRBJ2-3; TRBD2 matches at 11 bases. The CDR3 spans 16 residues. Germline CDR1 is SGHVS and CDR2 is FNYEAQ. V was pared by 5 bases and J by 0 bases, with 4 bases of the junction left unmatched. In nucleotides, the CDR3 is TGTGCCAGCAGCCTGAGGACTAGCGGGAGCACAGATACGCAGTATTTT. Translated, it gives CASSLRTSGSTDTQYF. Together with reference TRBV7-6 and TRBJ2-3, the CDR3 gives the full variable domain: GAGVSQSPRYKVTKRGQDVALRCDPISGHVSLYWYRQALGQGPEFLTYFNYEAQQDKSGLPNDRFSAERPEGSISTLTIQRTEQRDSAMYRCASSLRTSGSTDTQYFGPGTRLTVL.

J is TRBJ1-4 and V is TRBV18; 8 bases align to TRBD1. In germline, CDR1 is KGHSH, CDR2 LQKENI. V lost 3 bases and J lost 8; bases outside the gene matches: 5. This CDR3 has 14 residues. The CDR3 loop reads CASSPDRVEEKLFF. As DNA, the CDR3 is TGTGCCAGCTCACCGGACAGGGTTGAGGAAAAACTGTTTTTT.

This chain uses TRBV5-1 with TRBJ2-1; TRBD2 is a possible D gene (5 bases). V was cut by 7 bases and J by 0 bases, with 11 bases left in between. The CDR3 spans 14 residues. Germline CDR1 is SGHRS and CDR2 is YFSETQ. CDR3 DNA sequence: TGCGCCAGCCGCGGGTCCGCCTCCTACAATGAGCAGTTCTTC. Its protein is CASRGSASYNEQFF.

This clone was observed a single time. This chain connects TRBV30 to TRBJ1-2; no reliable D call. Germline V gene lookup returns CDR1 GTSNPN and CDR2 SVGIG (reference sequence). V gave up 4 bases and J gave up 2 bases, with 14 bases separating them. The CDR3 is 14 residues long. CDR3 nucleotide sequence: TGTGCCTGGACGAGCCCGGGGTGGAACTATGGCTACACCTTC. Its translation is CAWTSPGWNYGYTF.

The V gene is TRBV7-3, the J gene TRBJ2-1, with D maybe TRBD2 (6 bases). This CDR3 has 14 amino acids. V was shortened by 6 bases and J by 5 bases, with 14 bases between the two germline ends. Per the germline V gene, CDR1 is SGHTA and CDR2 is FQGTGA. The DNA for the CDR3 is TGTGCCAGCAGTGGCGGGATGGCGAACAATGAGCAGTTCTTC. Its protein is CASSGGMANNEQFF.

The CDR3, as DNA: TGTGCCAGCAGTTACTCGGCCCTCTATGAGCAGTTCTTC. The encoded protein is CASSYSALYEQFF. J is TRBJ2-1 and V is TRBV6-2 or TRBV6-3; D is unclear. CDR1 is MNHEY, CDR2 SVGEGT, per germline. CDR3 length: 13 residues. Trimming removed 0 bases at V and 8 bases at J, with 8 bases between.

This clone was counted once. This rearrangement joins TRBV20-1 to TRBJ1-1; the D gene is possibly TRBD1 (6 bases). In germline, CDR1 is DFQATT, CDR2 SNEGSKA (reference sequence). Trimming removed 3 bases from V and 4 bases from J, with 15 bases in between. The CDR3 loop spans 14 amino acids. CDR3 DNA sequence: TGCAGTGCTAGTCGCGGAGGGGGGGGCACTGAAGCTTTCTTT. It encodes CSASRGGGGTEAFF.

The chain links TRBV7-2 to TRBJ2-3; TRBD2 matches at 10 bases. The length of the CDR3 is 18 residues. J gave up 4 bases and V 1 base, and 11 bases lay outside the gene matches. Germline V CDR1 and CDR2: SGHTA, FQGNSA. DNA for the CDR3: TGTGCCAGCAGCTTAGAGGGTGCGCTAGCGGGAGCCCCAGATACGCAGTATTTT. This encodes CASSLEGALAGAPDTQYF.

The rearrangement uses TRBV3-1 (or the pseudogene TRBV3-2) and TRBJ1-3; D is unclear. Trimming took 3 bases from V and 7 from J, leaving 7 bases between them. Germline lookup yields CDR1 LGHDT and CDR2 YNNKEL (reference sequence). The CDR3 has 12 residues. CDR3 sequence: CASSQSENTIYF. CDR3 sequence (DNA): TGTGCCAGCAGCCAGTCCGAGAACACCATATATTTT.

The chain employs TRBV3-1 (or the pseudogene TRBV3-2) and TRBJ1-2, with a tentative D call TRBD1 (6 bases). Germline V lookup: CDR1 LGHDT, CDR2 YNNKEL (reference sequence). The CDR3 is 15 residues long. Trimming stripped 0 bases from V and 3 bases from J, with 11 bases between. The CDR3, as DNA: TGTGCCAGCAGCCAAGATCGGGGGGGCGACTATGGCTACACCTTC. It yields the protein CASSQDRGGDYGYTF.

The rearrangement links TRBV19 to TRBJ1-2, with D unresolved. The CDR3 spans 12 residues. The V gene's germline CDR1 is LNHDA and CDR2 SQIVND (reference sequence). With 6 bases removed from V and 8 bases from J, the gap between germline ends came to 13 bases. The chain's CDR3 is CASSRQAEGYTF. For the CDR3, the DNA is TGTGCCAGTAGCCGACAAGCCGAAGGCTACACCTTC. Full variable domain (rest looked up from reference TRBV19 and TRBJ1-2): DGGITQSPKYLFRKEGQNVTLSCEQNLNHDAMYWYRQDPGQGLRLIYYSQIVNDFQKGDIAEGYSVSREKKESFPLTVTSAQKNPTAFYLCASSRQAEGYTFGSGTRLTVV.

This clone was picked up a small number of times. This chain links TRBV5-6 with TRBJ2-5, with TRBD2 matching 13 bases. CDR3 length: 16 residues. Trimming cost V 2 bases and J 3 bases; bases outside gene matches: 4. Germline CDR1 and CDR2: SGHDT and YYEEEE. The CDR3 bases are TGTGCCAGCAGCTTTTGGACTAGCGGGAGTAAAGAGACCCAGTACTTC. The encoded protein is CASSFWTSGSKETQYF.

The chain combines TRBV12-3 or TRBV12-4 with TRBJ2-7; TRBD1 agrees at 7 bases. The junction had 2 bases not matched to a gene; V was cut back by 6 bases and J by 3 bases. The CDR3 totals 12 residues. CDR3 loop: CASRRTGYEQYF. CDR3 in DNA: TGTGCCAGCAGGCGGACAGGCTACGAGCAGTACTTC.

The J gene is TRBJ1-2, the V gene TRBV6-1; the D is unclear. CDR1 is MNHNS and CDR2 is SASEGT in the germline V gene. V lost 3 bases, J lost 0 bases, and 8 bases lay in between. The CDR3 totals 14 residues. The CDR3 here is CASSEKGANYGYTF. CDR3 DNA sequence: TGTGCCAGCAGTGAGAAGGGAGCTAACTATGGCTACACCTTC.

V and J are TRBV24-1 and TRBJ2-2; TRBD1 matches at 10 bases. The CDR3 consists of 18 residues. CDR1 and CDR2 (germline): KGHDR, SFDVKD. J was trimmed by 5 bases and V by 1 base; bases with no gene match: 9. CDR3 DNA sequence: TGTGCCACCAGTGATTTTAGGGGGACAGGGGCAGGGACCGGGGAGCTGTTTTTT. The encoded protein is CATSDFRGTGAGTGELFF.

This clone was seen just once. The J gene is TRBJ1-2, the V gene TRBV7-9, with D hard to call. CDR3 length: 14 amino acids. Per germline, CDR1 SEHNR and CDR2 FQNEAQ (reference sequence). Trimming stripped 1 base from V and 2 bases from J, with 8 bases between. CDR3 sequence (DNA): TGTGCCAGCAGCTTAGAGGTACAGAACTATGGCTACACCTTC. It specifies CASSLEVQNYGYTF.

V gene TRBV7-2 combines with J gene TRBJ2-1, with a weak D call TRBD1 (6 bases). Trimming took off 2 bases at V and 2 bases at J, with 13 bases between the two ends. Germline V CDR1 and CDR2: SGHTA, FQGNSA. This CDR3 spans 16 amino acids. The CDR3 DNA follows: TGTGCCAGCAGCTTATGGGTACAGGGCCCCTACAATGAGCAGTTCTTC. Amino acids: CASSLWVQGPYNEQFF.

The chain combines TRBV5-5 with TRBJ2-7; D is undetermined. V lost 1 base and J 0 bases, leaving 5 bases between the germline ends. The CDR3 has 13 residues. Germline V gene data show CDR1 as SGHKS and CDR2 as YYEKEE (reference sequence). The DNA for the CDR3 is TGTGCCAGCAGCTTGATCAGCTCCTACGAGCAGTACTTC. It codes for CASSLISSYEQYF.

The chain couples TRBV7-3 to TRBJ2-3; 10 bases are a match to TRBD2. V lost 5 bases and J lost 4; bases outside the gene matches: 6. The germline CDR1 and CDR2 sequences are SGHTA and FQGTGA. This CDR3 has 15 amino acids. DNA of the CDR3: TGTGCCAGCAGCGAGAGCGGGGGGGCTTCAGATACGCAGTATTTT. Protein product: CASSESGGASDTQYF.

V is TRBV30 and J is TRBJ2-7; the match to TRBD1 covers 8 bases. The CDR3 has 14 amino acids. J gave up 4 bases and V 2 bases, and 7 bases lay outside the gene matches. Germline-derived CDR1 and CDR2 are GTSNPN and SVGIG (reference sequence). The CDR3 loop is CAWSIRDRRYEQYF. In nucleotides, the CDR3 is TGTGCCTGGAGTATCCGGGACAGGCGTTACGAGCAGTACTTC.

The chain is built from TRBV7-2 and TRBJ1-1; 7 nucleotides align to TRBD1. V was clipped by 2 bases and J by 1 base; unmatched bases: 1. The CDR3 spans 14 residues. Germline assignment: CDR1 SGHTA and CDR2 FQGNSA. The CDR3 nucleotides are TGTGCCAGCAGCTTACAGGGGGGGAACACTGAAGCTTTCTTT. As protein: CASSLQGGNTEAFF.

The rearrangement uses TRBV2 and TRBJ1-5, with 11 bases matching TRBD1. CDR3 size: 18 residues. With 3 bases clipped from V and 2 bases from J, the junction kept 9 bases outside the gene matches. Germline V gene lookup returns CDR1 SNHLY and CDR2 FYNNEI. The CDR3: CASSDRDRGKRGNQPQHF. The CDR3 DNA sequence: TGTGCCAGCAGTGACCGGGACAGGGGGAAGCGGGGCAATCAGCCCCAGCATTTT.